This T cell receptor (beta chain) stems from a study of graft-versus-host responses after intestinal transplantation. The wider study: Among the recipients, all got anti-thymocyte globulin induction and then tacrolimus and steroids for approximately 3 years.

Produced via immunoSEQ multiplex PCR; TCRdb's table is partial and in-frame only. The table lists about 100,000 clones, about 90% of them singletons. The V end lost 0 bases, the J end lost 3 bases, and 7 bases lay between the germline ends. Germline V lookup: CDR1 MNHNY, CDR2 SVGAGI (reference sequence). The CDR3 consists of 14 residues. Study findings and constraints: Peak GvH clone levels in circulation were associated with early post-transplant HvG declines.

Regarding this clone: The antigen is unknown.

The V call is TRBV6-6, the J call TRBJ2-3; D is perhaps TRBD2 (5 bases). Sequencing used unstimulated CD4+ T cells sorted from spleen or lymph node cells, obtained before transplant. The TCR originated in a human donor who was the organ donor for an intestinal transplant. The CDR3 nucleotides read TGTGCCAGCAGTTACTCGAGAGGGACAGATACGCAGTATTTT. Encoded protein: CASSYSRGTDTQYF.